The next 25 T cell receptor beta chains were all read from a single sample in a study of blood T cells in healthy people across ages. A J-beta primer mix and a sample-barcoded 5' primer were used in a second PCR of about 6 to 12 cycles. TCRdb recomputed calls from the 5' RACE reads with MiXCR, one row per CDR3 protein. This sample has fewer than 900,000 distinct CDR3 sequences; roughly 49% occur once, and the top ten carry around a third. The material sequenced was blood. The source is a woman aged 60-75 years in good health.

The chain couples TRBV20-1 to TRBJ2-5; weak D call: TRBD1 (6 bases). V lost 7 bases and J 5 bases, leaving 11 bases between the germline ends. Germline V lookup: CDR1 DFQATT, CDR2 SNEGSKA (reference sequence). This CDR3 comprises 11 residues. The CDR3 region is CSGRGLETQYF. The CDR3 coding sequence is TGCAGTGGCAGGGGTTTGGAGACCCAGTACTTC.

The rearrangement uses TRBV7-6 and TRBJ1-1; D is possibly TRBD1 (6 bases). The CDR3 spans 14 residues. Looked up from germline, CDR1 is SGHVS and CDR2 is FNYEAQ. Trimming took 6 bases from V and 2 from J, leaving 13 bases between them. The CDR3 loop is CASRPRQANTEAFF. As DNA, the CDR3 is TGTGCCAGCAGGCCCAGACAGGCTAACACTGAAGCTTTCTTT.

The table lists this clonotype with many counts. The V and J genes are TRBV4-1 and TRBJ2-1, with 10 positions matching TRBD1. The CDR3 is made up of 15 amino acids. The germline V gene has CDR1 MGHRA and CDR2 YSYEKL. J was trimmed by 7 bases and V by 1 base; bases with no gene match: 4. The CDR3 bases are TGCGCCAGCAGCCAAGGACAGGGGGCATGGAATGAGCAGTTCTTC. As protein: CASSQGQGAWNEQFF.

This rearrangement joins TRBV20-1 to TRBJ2-4; perhaps TRBD2 as D (6 bases). The better agreement between TRBJ2-7 and the DNA end casts doubt on the J call. Germline values: CDR1 DFQATT, CDR2 SNEGSKA (reference sequence). The CDR3 extends over 15 amino acids. In nucleotides, the CDR3 is TGCAGTGCTAGAGATTATAGGGGAGGCGACTACGAGCAGTACTTC. Amino acids: CSARDYRGGDYEQYF.

Note on this clonotype: A much larger clone sits a single nucleotide away, making a read error possible. CDR3 DNA sequence: TGTGCCAGCAGCTTAAGGGGCGACACCCCCCACTTT. It encodes CASSLRGDTPHF. J is TRBJ1-6 and V is TRBV7-2; perhaps TRBD1 as D (5 bases). CDR1 SGHTA and CDR2 FQGNSA come from the germline V gene. V lost 2 bases to trimming and J lost 18 bases, with 14 bases between them. The CDR3 loop spans 12 amino acids.

The table lists this clonotype with a few counts. The chain employs TRBV20-1 and TRBJ2-1, with TRBD2 identical over 11 bases. CDR3 length: 17 amino acids. From germline, CDR1 is DFQATT and CDR2 SNEGSKA (reference sequence). J lost 8 bases, V lost 6 bases, and 18 bases had no gene match. Here the CDR3 DNA reads TGCAGTGCCTCGGGGAGATTAGCGGGAGGGCCAGATTATGAGCAGTTCTTC. This translates into CSASGRLAGGPDYEQFF.

The chain employs TRBV7-9 and TRBJ2-7; TRBD2 matches 8 bases. Germline values: CDR1 SEHNR, CDR2 FQNEAQ (reference sequence). CDR3 length equals 14 residues. Trimming removed 5 bases from V and 4 bases from J; junction bases left unmatched: 7. The chain's CDR3 is CASSPRAGDYEQYF. CDR3 bases: TGTGCCAGCAGCCCTCGAGCGGGGGATTACGAGCAGTACTTC.

This clonotype occurred many times. The chain joins TRBV15 to TRBJ2-3; 7 bases are a match to TRBD1. This CDR3 comprises 14 residues. With 5 bases clipped from V and 2 bases from J, the junction kept 4 bases outside the gene matches. Looked up from germline, CDR1 is LNHNV and CDR2 is YYDKDF (reference sequence). The CDR3 DNA reads as TGTGCCACCAGCGGGGGACAGTACACAGATACGCAGTATTTT. Translating gives CATSGGQYTDTQYF.

The chain joins TRBV7-9 to TRBJ2-1; 9 nucleotides align to TRBD2. From germline, CDR1 is SEHNR and CDR2 FQNEAQ (reference sequence). V dropped 4 bases and J dropped 6; count of bases not matched to a gene: 7. CDR3 length: 15 residues. The CDR3 DNA reads TGTGCCAGCAGCTGGGGTAGCGGGAGTGGCAATGAGCAGTTCTTC. This codes for CASSWGSGSGNEQFF. Full variable domain (outside the CDR3, taken from reference TRBV7-9 and TRBJ2-1): DTGVSQNPRHKITKRGQNVTFRCDPISEHNRLYWYRQTLGQGPEFLTYFQNEAQLEKSRLLSDRFSAERPKGSFSTLEIQRTEQGDSAMYLCASSWGSGSGNEQFFGPGTRLTVL.

Turning to this clonotype: A single base separates this from a much larger clone, so it may be a read error. The chain recombines TRBV27 with TRBJ2-7; the D is unclear. The CDR3 spans 15 residues. Per germline, CDR1 MNHEY and CDR2 SMNVEV (reference sequence). The CDR3 nucleotides read TGTGCCAACAGTTTATCGTCCGGTATGGAAGGCGAGCAGTACTTC. Protein sequence: CANSLSSGMEGEQYF.

This sequence joins TRBV5-5 and TRBJ2-7; TRBD1 is a possible D gene (5 bases). The V end was cut by 0 bases, the J end by 10 bases, with 8 bases between. Germline CDR1 and CDR2: SGHKS and YYEKEE (reference sequence). This CDR3 has 11 amino acids. The CDR3 region is CASSLDGHQYF. The CDR3 DNA is TGTGCCAGCAGCTTGGATGGACATCAGTACTTC.

In this sample, this clonotype turned up a few times. V and J are TRBV9 and TRBJ1-2; D not resolved. V was shortened by 0 bases and J by 4 bases, with 16 bases between the two germline ends. There are 16 residues in the CDR3. From germline, CDR1 is SGDLS and CDR2 YYNGEE. The CDR3 region has the DNA TGTGCCAGCAGCGTAGTCATAAGGTTCGTCTTCTATGGCTACACCTTC. It translates to CASSVVIRFVFYGYTF.

There are many counts of this clonotype. The CDR3 loop reads CRPGQGAMEAFF. CDR3 coding DNA: TGCAGGCCGGGACAGGGGGCCATGGAAGCTTTCTTT. The chain is built from TRBV20-1 and TRBJ1-1, with TRBD1 matching over 12 bases. CDR1 and CDR2 (germline): DFQATT, SNEGSKA (reference sequence). The CDR3 sequence is 12 residues long.

The rearrangement uses TRBV7-2 and TRBJ2-5; D may match TRBD1 or TRBD2 (6 bases each). The end of the DNA fits TRBJ2-7 better, so the J call may be wrong. Germline-derived CDR1 and CDR2 are SGHTA and FQGNSA. This CDR3 is 14 amino acids long. CDR3 sequence reads: CASSPRGGKTEQYF. The CDR3 nucleotides read TGTGCCAGCAGCCCCAGGGGCGGGAAGACCGAGCAGTACTTC.

J is TRBJ2-4 and V is TRBV6-2 or TRBV6-3; 8 nucleotides agree with TRBD1. The junction had 16 bases not matched to a gene; V was cut back by 5 bases and J by 13 bases. Per the germline V gene, CDR1 is MNHEY and CDR2 is SVGEGT. The CDR3 totals 15 residues. This CDR3 is CASSPSGQGKEEQYF. CDR3 in DNA: TGTGCCAGCAGTCCTTCCGGACAGGGTAAGGAAGAGCAGTACTTC.

The CDR3 DNA reads TGTGCCAGCAGTTCCTCGCCGTCGGTTGCTGGACAGTCCTATGGCTACACCTTC. It codes for CASSSSPSVAGQSYGYTF. This chain links TRBV6-5 with TRBJ1-2; the D gene is possibly TRBD1 (6 bases). Deletions cut 4 bases from V and 4 bases from J, with 25 bases between. The CDR3 contains 18 residues. Per germline, CDR1 MNHEY and CDR2 SVGAGI.

V and J are TRBV29-1 and TRBJ2-6; tentatively, D is TRBD1 (5 bases). Germline CDR1 reads SQVTM; CDR2 reads ANQGSEA. The V gene lost 7 bases and the J gene lost 4 bases, with 17 bases spanning the gap. This CDR3 region has 15 residues. The CDR3 DNA reads as TGCAGCGCTATGGACATCCTCTCAGGGGCCAACGTCCTGACTTTC. It translates to CSAMDILSGANVLTF.

The chain uses TRBV7-2 and TRBJ2-5; D gene ambiguous. The V and J ends lost 5 bases and 11 bases respectively, with 24 bases between them. Germline V CDR1 and CDR2: SGHTA, FQGNSA. This CDR3 comprises 15 residues. CDR3 loop: CASSAQTAYYSEQYF. CDR3 DNA: TGTGCCAGCAGCGCGCAGACTGCGTACTACAGTGAGCAGTACTTC.

The CDR3 DNA sequence: TGTGCCAGCACCCGGCTTAACAATGAGCAGTACTTC. Translated, it gives CASTRLNNEQYF. The chain uses TRBV12-3 or TRBV12-4 and TRBJ2-5; D is undetermined. V was shortened by 7 bases and J by 11 bases, with 17 bases between the two germline ends. This CDR3 spans 12 amino acids.

This clonotype came up a few times. The chain is built from TRBV7-9 and TRBJ2-5, with 11 bases that match TRBD2. The CDR3 has 18 amino acids. Germline V gene sequence: CDR1 SEHNR, CDR2 FQNEAQ (reference sequence). V gave up 1 base and J gave up 1 base; unmatched junction bases: 8. The CDR3 coding sequence is TGTGCCAGCAGCTTAGGTCAGACTAGCGGGATAGGCCAAGAGACCCAGTACTTC. Translating it yields CASSLGQTSGIGQETQYF.

This rearrangement joins TRBV7-9 to TRBJ1-2; no clear D gene. Germline values: CDR1 SEHNR, CDR2 FQNEAQ (reference sequence). The CDR3 sequence is 13 residues long. V was cut by 6 bases and J by 1 base, with 9 bases left in between. The CDR3 sequence: CASRWDNNYGYTF. The CDR3 region has the DNA TGTGCCAGCAGATGGGATAATAACTATGGCTACACCTTC.

This clonotype was picked up a small number of times. V usage is TRBV2 and J usage is TRBJ1-2; TRBD1 might be the D (5 bases). Germline V CDR1 and CDR2: SNHLY, FYNNEI. V was shortened by 2 bases and J by 8 bases, with 18 bases between the two germline ends. The CDR3 has 15 amino acids. In DNA form, the CDR3 reads TGTGCCAGCAGTGAACAAAGCCCTCGGGGGTACGGCTACACCTTC. This gives the protein CASSEQSPRGYGYTF.

For this clonotype: An end of the junction differs from the germline gene, which may be a read error. The chain has TRBV20-1 and TRBJ2-1; TRBD1 matches 7 bases. The germline gives CDR1 DFQATT, CDR2 SNEGSKA (reference sequence). The CDR3 is 14 residues long. The CDR3 spells CSASPGRGNNEQFF. The DNA for the CDR3 is TGCAGCGCTAGTCCCGGCAGGGGGAACAATGAGCAGTTCTTC.

The rearrangement uses TRBV7-2 and TRBJ2-7, with 7 bases identical to TRBD2. The CDR3 has 15 amino acids. Germline trimming cut 5 bases from V and 7 bases from J; bases unmatched to any gene: 14. Germline CDR1 is SGHTA and CDR2 is FQGNSA. The DNA for the CDR3 is TGTGCCAGCAGCCCTGAGGCGGGAGACTACAATGAGCAGTACTTC. Its translation is CASSPEAGDYNEQYF.

A few counts support this clonotype. The gene calls are TRBV7-2 and TRBJ2-5, with a possible D match to TRBD2 (7 bases). This CDR3 spans 15 amino acids. CDR1 SGHTA and CDR2 FQGNSA come from the germline V gene. Deletions cut 6 bases from V and 1 base from J, with 15 bases between. CDR3 sequence: CASRPPGGLQETQYF. The DNA of the CDR3 is TGTGCCAGCAGACCTCCGGGGGGCCTCCAAGAGACCCAGTACTTC.